The 17 T cell receptor beta chains in this list originate from one sample, sequenced in a study of T-cell reconstitution after alpha-beta-depleted transplantation in children. Researchers prepared the TCRbeta library using unique molecular identifiers, the study reports. MiXCR was run by TCRdb on the PCR reads, yielding one entry per CDR3 protein. The sample contains 800,000 to 1,000,000 distinct CDR3 sequences, roughly 29% of which appear only once. Sequenced here: PBMCs, mostly from graft donor cells, sampled 360 days after TCRalphabeta/CD19-depleted stem cell transplant. The receptors derive from a boy younger than two who had a stem cell transplant for SCID, so the T cells may come from the graft donor.

This clonotype was detected only a few times. The rearrangement joins TRBV9 to TRBJ1-6; TRBD1 agrees at 7 bases. Germline trimming cut 3 bases from V and 7 bases from J; bases unmatched to any gene: 10. The germline V gene has CDR1 SGDLS and CDR2 YYNGEE. The CDR3 covers 16 residues. The CDR3 reads CASSADDRQGNSPLHF. The CDR3 nucleotides are TGTGCCAGCAGCGCTGACGACCGACAGGGAAATTCACCCCTCCACTTT.

The J gene is TRBJ2-3, the V gene TRBV7-6, with D perhaps TRBD1 or TRBD2 (5 bases each). Trimming took 5 bases from V and 3 from J, leaving 18 bases between them. There are 16 residues in the CDR3. Germline assignment: CDR1 SGHVS and CDR2 FNYEAQ. This CDR3 reads CASSPFGIYRTDTQYF. The CDR3 DNA sequence: TGTGCCAGCAGCCCTTTCGGGATCTACAGGACAGATACGCAGTATTTT.

This clonotype turned up a few times. The chain recombines TRBV4-1 with TRBJ2-1; D possibly corresponds to TRBD1 (6 bases). The CDR3 totals 15 residues. From germline, CDR1 is MGHRA and CDR2 YSYEKL. Trimming removed 3 bases at V and 7 bases at J, with 16 bases between. The CDR3 coding sequence is TGCGCCAGCAGCCAGGGGGCCGCGGCTTGGAATGAGCAGTTCTTC. This gives the protein CASSQGAAAWNEQFF.

This clonotype has only a few counts. The chain uses TRBV5-1 and TRBJ2-7, with D unclear. CDR1 is SGHRS, CDR2 YFSETQ, per germline. The CDR3 consists of 12 residues. Trimming shortened V by 0 bases and J by 6 bases, and 7 bases separated the two germline ends. CDR3 DNA: TGCGCCAGCAGCTTGGGTCACCTCGAGCAGTACTTC. It specifies CASSLGHLEQYF. Complete variable domain (other parts from reference TRBV5-1 and TRBJ2-7): KAGVTQTPRYLIKTRGQQVTLSCSPISGHRSVSWYQQTPGQGLQFLFEYFSETQRNKGNFPGRFSGRQFSNSRSEMNVSTLELGDSALYLCASSLGHLEQYFGPGTRLTVT.

Points on this clonotype: The junction does not match germline at one end; this may be a read error. The chain recombines TRBV20-1 with TRBJ1-5, with D tentatively TRBD1 (5 bases). The CDR3 is 13 amino acids. Germline CDR1 is DFQATT and CDR2 is SNEGSKA (reference sequence). CDR3 DNA: TGCAGTGCTGGAGAAGGGGCCGATCATCCCCAGCATTTT. Translation gives CSAGEGADHPQHF.

The J gene is TRBJ2-1, the V gene TRBV29-1, with D possibly being TRBD2 (6 bases). Deletions cut 7 bases from V and 10 bases from J, with 23 bases between. The germline V gene has CDR1 SQVTM and CDR2 ANQGSEA. The CDR3 has 14 amino acids. CDR3 sequence: CSGGIGGVSGEQFF. The CDR3 nucleotides are TGCAGCGGCGGGATTGGCGGGGTCTCGGGGGAGCAGTTCTTC.

The chain links TRBV15 to TRBJ2-2; D is possibly TRBD1 (6 bases). Germline lookup yields CDR1 LNHNV and CDR2 YYDKDF (reference sequence). Trimming pared 3 bases from V and 5 bases from J, leaving 13 bases between. The CDR3 spans 15 residues. CDR3: CATSSALGQTGELFF. CDR3 bases: TGTGCCACCAGCAGTGCCCTTGGACAGACCGGGGAGCTGTTTTTT. The full variable domain, with the rest looked up from reference TRBV15 and TRBJ2-2, is DAMVIQNPRYQVTQFGKPVTLSCSQTLNHNVMYWYQQKSSQAPKLLFHYYDKDFNNEADTPDNFQSRRPNTSFCFLDIRSPGLGDTAMYLCATSSALGQTGELFFGEGSRLTVL.

The V gene is TRBV6-1, the J gene TRBJ2-5; D ambiguous. This CDR3 is built from 13 residues. Trimming took 8 bases from V and 9 from J, leaving 19 bases between them. CDR1 is MNHNS and CDR2 is SASEGT in the germline V gene. The CDR3 is CASGPGPRVAQYF. The CDR3 DNA sequence: TGTGCCAGCGGTCCGGGCCCAAGAGTGGCCCAGTACTTC.

The CDR3, as DNA: TGTGCCAGCAGCACCCAAGACAGGGACTCCACCGGGGAGCTGTTTTTT. This codes for CASSTQDRDSTGELFF. The V and J genes are TRBV7-9 and TRBJ2-2; TRBD1 might be the D (7 bases). Germline assignment: CDR1 SEHNR and CDR2 FQNEAQ (reference sequence). Trimming removed 5 bases at V and 4 bases at J, with 17 bases between. The CDR3 loop spans 16 amino acids.

This chain uses TRBV7-3 with TRBJ2-2, with D tentatively TRBD1 (7 bases). Trimming left V 5 bases short and J 1 base short, with 14 bases between. The germline V gene encodes CDR1 SGHTA and CDR2 FQGTGA. The CDR3 has 16 amino acids. The CDR3 DNA reads TGTGCCAGCAGCCCCAGGGGGGCCGAGAACACCGGGGAGCTGTTTTTT. It encodes CASSPRGAENTGELFF.

CDR3 bases: TGTGCCAGCAGCTTGGGGACAGGGTACACAGATACGCAGTATTTT. It codes for CASSLGTGYTDTQYF. V is TRBV11-2 and J is TRBJ2-3, with TRBD1 matching over 9 bases. J gave up 2 bases and V 3 bases, and 3 bases lay outside the gene matches. Germline V gives CDR1 SGHAT, CDR2 FQNNGV. The CDR3 sequence is 15 residues long.

The chain joins TRBV20-1 to TRBJ2-1; D possibly corresponds to TRBD1 (6 bases). This CDR3 has 11 residues. Germline lookup yields CDR1 DFQATT and CDR2 SNEGSKA (reference sequence). V was pared by 6 bases and J by 9 bases, with 12 bases between. CDR3 nucleotides: TGCAGTGCGACACACAGGGTTGAGCAGTTCTTC. It translates to CSATHRVEQFF.

This clonotype turned up a few times. The V and J genes are TRBV29-1 and TRBJ1-1; 8 bases match TRBD1. With V trimmed by 0 bases and J by 1 base, 10 bases remained unmatched. Germline V gene sequence: CDR1 SQVTM, CDR2 ANQGSEA. This CDR3 is 17 amino acids long. The CDR3 DNA sequence: TGCAGCGTTGAAGATCCACCAACAGGGGGTCGGAACACTGAAGCTTTCTTT. It translates to CSVEDPPTGGRNTEAFF.

This clonotype was seen at least ten times. The V call is TRBV12-3 or TRBV12-4, the J call TRBJ2-3; D gene uncertain. V was pared by 2 bases and J by 1 base, with 7 bases between. The CDR3 length is 14 residues. CDR3 region: CASSLNSGTDTQYF. CDR3 DNA sequence: TGTGCCAGCAGTTTAAATAGTGGCACAGATACGCAGTATTTT.

The V and J genes are TRBV5-1 and TRBJ2-6, with 7 bases aligning to TRBD1. V trimming: 6 bases; J trimming: 4 bases; junction bases outside the gene matches: 10. CDR3 length equals 16 residues. Germline values: CDR1 SGHRS, CDR2 YFSETQ. Here the CDR3 reads CASTDKTGTGANVLTF. The CDR3 nucleotides read TGCGCCAGCACCGACAAGACAGGGACCGGGGCCAACGTCCTGACTTTC.

The genes are TRBV12-3 or TRBV12-4 and TRBJ2-1; D not resolved. V shed 5 bases and J shed 7 bases, with 6 bases lying between them. The CDR3 spans 11 residues. The CDR3 spells CASSRANEQFF. In nucleotides, the CDR3 is TGTGCCAGCAGTAGGGCTAATGAGCAGTTCTTC.

V and J are TRBV6-1 and TRBJ1-4; tentative D call: TRBD1 (5 bases). V gave up 6 bases and J gave up 0 bases, with 20 bases separating them. Germline V lookup: CDR1 MNHNS, CDR2 SASEGT. CDR3 length equals 18 residues. The CDR3 region is CASRSGWEYRTTNEKLFF. CDR3 bases: TGTGCCAGCAGATCAGGGTGGGAGTACAGGACAACTAATGAAAAACTGTTTTTT.